These T cell receptor beta chains were read from a single sample in a study of blood T cell repertoires in COVID-19. The assay was immunoSEQ multiplex PCR, and TCRdb's table has in-frame clones only and misses some. Among roughly 250,000 clones listed, approximately 81% were seen once. Sequencing was carried out using peripheral blood. The receptor set was obtained from a woman aged 55-69 years with active or convalescent COVID-19. CDR3s include the opening cysteine and the closing phenylalanine or tryptophan. Each record gives: D gene, V gene, J gene, CDR3 protein. D genes are given only for firm matches.

TRBD1	TRBV27	TRBJ2-3	CASSAGGQGAADTQYF
NA	TRBV9	TRBJ1-2	CASSVDVDGDSGGYTF
NA	TRBV6-6	TRBJ1-1	CASGRRGGNTEAFF
TRBD1	TRBV7-9	TRBJ1-1	CASSSAGQDPKTEAFF
NA	TRBV6-6	TRBJ1-2	CASSYRDTNYGYTF
TRBD1	TRBV7-3	TRBJ2-2	CASSSGQGAPGELFF
NA	TRBV19	TRBJ2-5	CASSNRDTQETQYF
TRBD2	TRBV5-1	TRBJ2-5	CASSFSGGAGNQETQYF
NA	TRBV7-9	TRBJ2-5	CASSLIEETQYF
NA	TRBV20-1	TRBJ1-1	CSASRGLLEKAEAFF
NA	TRBV7-2	TRBJ2-3	CASSLRDFPFTDTQYF
TRBD1	TRBV19	TRBJ1-6	CASSHRGGNSPLHF